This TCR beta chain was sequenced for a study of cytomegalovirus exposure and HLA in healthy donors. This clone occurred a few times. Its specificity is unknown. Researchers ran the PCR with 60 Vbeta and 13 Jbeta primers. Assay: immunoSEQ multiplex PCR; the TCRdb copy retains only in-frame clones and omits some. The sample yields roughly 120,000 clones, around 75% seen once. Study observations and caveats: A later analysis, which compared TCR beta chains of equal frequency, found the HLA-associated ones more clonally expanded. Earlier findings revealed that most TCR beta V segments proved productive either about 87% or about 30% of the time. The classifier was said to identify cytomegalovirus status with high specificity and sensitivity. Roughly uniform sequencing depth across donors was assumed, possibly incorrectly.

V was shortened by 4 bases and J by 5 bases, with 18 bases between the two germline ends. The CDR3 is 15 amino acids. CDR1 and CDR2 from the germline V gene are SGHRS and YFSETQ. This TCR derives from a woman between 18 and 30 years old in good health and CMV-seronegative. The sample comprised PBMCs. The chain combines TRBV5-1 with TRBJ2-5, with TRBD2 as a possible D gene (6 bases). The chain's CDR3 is CASSVKLEGWETQYF. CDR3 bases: TGCGCCAGCAGCGTAAAGTTGGAGGGGTGGGAGACCCAGTACTTC.